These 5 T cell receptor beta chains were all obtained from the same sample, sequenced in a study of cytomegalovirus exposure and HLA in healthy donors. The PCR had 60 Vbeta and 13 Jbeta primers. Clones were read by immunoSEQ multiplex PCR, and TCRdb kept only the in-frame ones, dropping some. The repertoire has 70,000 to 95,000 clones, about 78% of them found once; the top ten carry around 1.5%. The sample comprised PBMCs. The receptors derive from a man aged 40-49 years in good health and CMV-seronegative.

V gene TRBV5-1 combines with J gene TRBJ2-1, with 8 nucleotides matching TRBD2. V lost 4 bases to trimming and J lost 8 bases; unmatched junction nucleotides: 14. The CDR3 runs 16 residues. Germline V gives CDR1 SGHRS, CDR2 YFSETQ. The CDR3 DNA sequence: TGCGCCAGCAGCCCGGGACTAGGAGTTGAGTGGTATGAGCAGTTCTTC. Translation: CASSPGLGVEWYEQFF.

The CDR3 reads CASGAGPGDTGELFF. The CDR3 region has the DNA TGTGCTAGTGGGGCGGGTCCGGGGGACACCGGGGAGCTGTTTTTT. J is TRBJ2-2 and V is TRBV12-5, with D tentatively TRBD2 (6 bases). V shed 6 bases and J shed 3 bases, with 14 bases lying between them. This CDR3 spans 15 amino acids. Germline V gives CDR1 LGHNT, CDR2 FRNRAP. Drawing the rest from reference TRBV12-5 and TRBJ2-2, the complete variable domain is DARVTQTPRHKVTEMGQEVTMRCQPILGHNTVFWYRQTMMQGLELLAYFRNRAPLDDSGMPKDRFSAEMPDATLATLKIQPSEPRDSAVYFCASGAGPGDTGELFFGEGSRLTVL.

The CDR3 region is CASSLEHSNTGELFF. DNA of the CDR3: TGTGCCAGCAGCTTAGAACATTCGAACACCGGGGAGCTGTTTTTT. The chain has TRBV11-2 and TRBJ2-2; no clear D gene. The ends were cut back, 0 bases at V and 0 bases at J, with 5 bases in the middle. CDR1 and CDR2 from the germline V gene are SGHAT and FQNNGV. This CDR3 region has 15 residues.

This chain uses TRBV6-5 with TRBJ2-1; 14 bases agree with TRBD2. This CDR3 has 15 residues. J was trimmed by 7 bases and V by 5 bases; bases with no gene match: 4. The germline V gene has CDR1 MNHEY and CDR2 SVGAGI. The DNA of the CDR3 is TGTGCCAGCAGTACGACTAGCGGGAGGGCTAATGAGCAGTTCTTC. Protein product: CASSTTSGRANEQFF.

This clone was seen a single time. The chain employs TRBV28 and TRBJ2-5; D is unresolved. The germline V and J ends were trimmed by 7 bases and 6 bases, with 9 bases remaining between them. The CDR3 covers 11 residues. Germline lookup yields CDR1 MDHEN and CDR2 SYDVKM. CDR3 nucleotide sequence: TGTGCCAGCACCCGTACTAAGACCCAGTACTTC. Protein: CASTRTKTQYF.